This is a list of T cell receptor beta chains from one sample in a study of T cells after yellow fever vaccination. TCRdb reprocessed the 5' RACE reads with MiXCR, giving one entry per CDR3 protein. There are 500,000 to 550,000 distinct CDR3 sequences in the sample; about a fifth occur only once, and approximately 15% lies in the top ten. Source: PBMCs, taken around 3 weeks after the first yellow fever vaccination. Source of these receptors: a man aged 18 to 29 who received the YFV17D yellow fever vaccine. CDR3s include the opening cysteine and the closing phenylalanine or tryptophan. The D gene is left open where the match is weak. Rows give clone size only sometimes, using once, few, many, or a class for an expanded clone.

TRBD1,TRBV5-1,TRBJ2-7,NA,CASSWGTGVYEQYF,TGCGCCAGCAGCTGGGGGACAGGGGTCTACGAGCAGTACTTC
NA,TRBV28,TRBJ2-3,NA,CASSRHWGTDTQYF,TGTGCCAGCAGTCGACATTGGGGCACAGATACGCAGTATTTT
NA,TRBV4-2,TRBJ1-3,NA,CASSQDYGVGNTIYF,TGTGCCAGCAGCCAAGATTACGGGGTTGGAAACACCATATATTTT
TRBD1,TRBV7-6,TRBJ1-4,NA,CASRGQATLNEKLFF,TGTGCCAGCAGGGGACAGGCGACCCTTAATGAAAAACTGTTTTTT
NA,TRBV25-1,TRBJ1-6,few,CASSEGSGRRDSPLHF,TGTGCCAGCAGTGAAGGGTCGGGGAGGAGAGATTCACCCCTCCACTTT
NA,TRBV5-1,TRBJ1-4,few,CASSLDPWTGYDQKLFF,TGCGCCAGCAGCTTGGATCCCTGGACTGGATACGACCAAAAACTGTTTTTT
TRBD2,TRBV5-1,TRBJ2-2,few,CASSLVGLAAGELFF,TGCGCCAGCAGCTTGGTGGGACTAGCGGCCGGGGAGCTGTTTTTT
TRBD1,TRBV4-2,TRBJ2-3,NA,CASSQDPIPGTGDTDTQYF,TGTGCCAGCAGCCAAGATCCAATCCCCGGGACAGGGGACACAGATACGCAGTATTTT
TRBD1,TRBV7-2,TRBJ1-2,NA,CASSSRQGSRGYTF,TGTGCCAGCAGCTCCCGACAGGGATCGCGTGGCTACACCTTC
NA,TRBV21-1,TRBJ2-7,NA,CASSKVSRDDPSSYEQYF,TGTGCCAGCAGCAAAGTTAGCCGGGACGACCCTAGCTCCTACGAGCAGTACTTC
NA,TRBV27,TRBJ1-5,few,CASSLSWGVGQPQHF,TGTGCCAGCAGTTTATCGTGGGGGGTGGGTCAGCCCCAGCATTTT
TRBD2,TRBV7-9,TRBJ2-2,few,CASSRTSLHGELFF,TGTGCCAGCAGCCGGACTAGTCTTCACGGGGAGCTGTTTTTT
NA,TRBV6-5,TRBJ1-2,once,CASSYSPGKYGYTF,TGTGCCAGCAGTTACTCGCCAGGGAAGTATGGCTACACCTTC
NA,TRBV15,TRBJ1-1,few,CATSREANTEAFF,TGTGCCACCAGCAGAGAGGCTAACACTGAAGCTTTCTTT
TRBD1,TRBV6-1,TRBJ1-2,NA,CAVSEQGATYGYTF,TGTGCCGTCTCAGAACAGGGGGCCACCTATGGCTACACCTTC
NA,TRBV5-4,TRBJ2-1,few,CASRIGAYNEQFF,TGTGCCAGCAGGATAGGGGCCTACAATGAGCAGTTCTTC
NA,TRBV24-1,TRBJ2-5,NA,CATSDLGTQGLETQYF,TGTGCCACCAGTGATTTGGGGACCCAGGGCCTGGAGACCCAGTACTTC
NA,TRBV13,TRBJ2-1,few,CASSPGNSRNEQFF,TGTGCCAGCAGCCCCGGGAACAGTAGAAATGAGCAGTTCTTC
TRBD2,TRBV7-2,TRBJ2-5,NA,CASSLVTSGGQETQYF,TGTGCCAGCAGCTTAGTAACTAGCGGGGGCCAAGAGACCCAGTACTTC